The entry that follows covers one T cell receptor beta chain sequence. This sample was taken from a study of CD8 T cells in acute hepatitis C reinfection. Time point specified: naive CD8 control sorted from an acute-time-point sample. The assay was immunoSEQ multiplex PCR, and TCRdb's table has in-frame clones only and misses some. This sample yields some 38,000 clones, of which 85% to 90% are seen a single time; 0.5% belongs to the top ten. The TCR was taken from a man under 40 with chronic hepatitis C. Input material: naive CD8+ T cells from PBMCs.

The CDR3 bases are TGTGCCAGTAGTATAAGAACAGGGATCAATGAGCAGTTCTTC. Translated: CASSIRTGINEQFF. This sequence joins TRBV19 and TRBJ2-1; maybe TRBD1 (6 bases). Per the germline V gene, CDR1 is LNHDA and CDR2 is SQIVND (reference sequence). This CDR3 is 14 amino acids long. The V end lost 2 bases, the J end lost 6 bases, and 11 bases lay between the germline ends. Drawing the rest from reference TRBV19 and TRBJ2-1, the complete variable domain is DGGITQSPKYLFRKEGQNVTLSCEQNLNHDAMYWYRQDPGQGLRLIYYSQIVNDFQKGDIAEGYSVSREKKESFPLTVTSAQKNPTAFYLCASSIRTGINEQFFGPGTRLTVL.